These 8 T cell receptor beta chains were all obtained from the same sample, sequenced in a study of T-cell memory formation after mild COVID-19. Each CDR3 protein gets one entry after TCRdb re-called the 5' RACE reads with MiXCR. The profile shows roughly 450,000 distinct CDR3 sequences, roughly 18% of them singletons. Sequencing was carried out using PBMCs or a T cell subset sorted from them (not recorded which). These TCRs come from an adult woman who had mild COVID-19 (a few samples of this study predate the infection). Cell type and time point are not known.

This clonotype was detected ten times or more. The CDR3, as DNA: TGTGCCACCAGTGAGCCCCCAGGGGACAGGGGTGAAAAACTGTTTTTT. Its protein product is CATSEPPGDRGEKLFF. The chain is built from TRBV24-1 and TRBJ1-4; 10 bases map to TRBD1. V lost 4 bases, J lost 7 bases, and 8 bases stayed unmatched. The germline V gene encodes CDR1 KGHDR and CDR2 SFDVKD. The CDR3 is made up of 16 amino acids.

The chain has TRBV19 and TRBJ2-3, with D perhaps TRBD1 or TRBD2 (5 bases each). V lost 5 bases to trimming and J lost 0 bases, with 15 bases between them. Germline V gene sequence: CDR1 LNHDA, CDR2 SQIVND (reference sequence). This CDR3 region has 16 residues. In DNA form, the CDR3 reads TGTGCCAGTAGTCCTCGGACTGGGGGAAGCACAGATACGCAGTATTTT. It yields the protein CASSPRTGGSTDTQYF.

The rearrangement joins TRBV15 to TRBJ2-1; TRBD1 matches 8 bases. Germline CDR1 and CDR2: LNHNV and YYDKDF (reference sequence). There are 14 residues in the CDR3. J was trimmed by 11 bases and V by 8 bases; bases with no gene match: 14. The CDR3 DNA follows: TGTGCCACCCAAAAACAGGGGGGCCCTAATCAGCAGTTCTTC. Translated: CATQKQGGPNQQFF.

This clonotype was seen at least ten times. This rearrangement joins TRBV7-2 to TRBJ1-6, with D possibly being TRBD1 (6 bases). V gave up 1 base and J gave up 10 bases, with 17 bases separating them. This CDR3 has 16 amino acids. Germline V CDR1 and CDR2: SGHTA, FQGNSA. CDR3 sequence: CASSLGGGRGNSPLHF. CDR3 DNA sequence: TGTGCCAGCAGCTTAGGGGGGGGCAGGGGTAACTCACCCCTCCACTTT. Together with reference TRBV7-2 and TRBJ1-6, the CDR3 gives the full variable domain: GAGVSQSPSNKVTEKGKDVELRCDPISGHTALYWYRQSLGQGLEFLIYFQGNSAPDKSGLPSDRFSAERTGGSVSTLTIQRTQQEDSAVYLCASSLGGGRGNSPLHFGNGTRLTVT.

This clonotype was counted only a few times. The chain links TRBV5-6 to TRBJ1-1; possible D gene TRBD1, 5 bases. Per the germline V gene, CDR1 is SGHDT and CDR2 is YYEEEE. This CDR3 is 14 amino acids long. The germline V and J ends were trimmed by 1 base and 0 bases, with 7 bases remaining between them. The CDR3 here is CASSLRQMNTEAFF. CDR3 in DNA: TGTGCCAGCAGCTTGCGACAGATGAACACTGAAGCTTTCTTT.

This clonotype was seen more than once but under ten times. One end of the junction varies from germline; a read error may be responsible. This chain uses TRBV24-1 with TRBJ1-5; TRBD1 matches 9 bases. CDR3 length equals 12 residues. The germline V gene has CDR1 KGHDR and CDR2 SFDVKD. In nucleotides, the CDR3 is TGTGCCACCAGTGATGCCGGGACAGGGATGGATTTT. Protein sequence: CATSDAGTGMDF.

This clonotype was detected many times. V gene TRBV9 combines with J gene TRBJ2-7, with 8 bases matching TRBD2. With V trimmed by 3 bases and J by 0 bases, 5 bases remained unmatched. Per the germline V gene, CDR1 is SGDLS and CDR2 is YYNGEE. The CDR3 length is 15 residues. CDR3 protein: CASSAGGAGSYEQYF. CDR3 nucleotide sequence: TGTGCCAGCAGCGCCGGGGGGGCTGGCTCCTACGAGCAGTACTTC.

This clonotype showed up many times. The rearrangement joins TRBV7-9 to TRBJ2-1; D ambiguous. V lost 4 bases and J lost 9, with 16 bases in between. Germline V CDR1 and CDR2: SEHNR, FQNEAQ (reference sequence). CDR3 length equals 14 residues. CDR3 residues: CASSSAGRLSEQFF. In DNA, the CDR3 is TGTGCCAGCAGCTCCGCTGGAAGACTTAGTGAGCAGTTCTTC.